This passage covers 29 T cell receptor beta chains from one sample sequenced in a study of vaccination and CD4 T cells after COVID-19. Their antigens remain unidentified. Scientists ran DNA taken from cultured CD4+ T cells through the Oncomine TCR Beta short-read assay for sequencing. TCRdb reanalysed the PCR reads using MiXCR and keeps one entry per CDR3 protein. Of 20,000 or so distinct CDR3 sequences listed, about 50% are singletons. Noted treatment: approximately 11-day PBMC culture with coronavirus spike peptide pools or control peptides (ViraFEST assay). This specimen consisted of CD4+ T cells from blood, cultured in vitro, obtained after SARS-CoV-2 vaccination. The origin of the receptors is a human donor who had recovered from COVID-19.

The chain joins TRBV20-1 to TRBJ1-1, with 9 bases matching TRBD1. CDR1 is DFQATT and CDR2 is SNEGSKA in the germline V gene (reference sequence). Unmatched junction bases numbered 3, after V lost 3 bases and J lost 1 base. This CDR3 spans 14 amino acids. CDR3 residues: CSASRGQGNTEAFF. The CDR3 region has the DNA TGCAGTGCTAGCAGGGGACAGGGGAACACTGAAGCTTTCTTT.

The genes are TRBV6-2 or TRBV6-3 and TRBJ2-3; a weak D match, TRBD2 (6 bases). V lost 6 bases and J 8 bases, leaving 18 bases between the germline ends. Germline CDR1 MNHEY, CDR2 SVGEGT. The CDR3 spans 14 residues. The CDR3 loop is CASRTGPAGGTQYF. CDR3 coding DNA: TGTGCCAGCAGGACCGGACCGGCCGGGGGTACGCAGTATTTT.

This clonotype has only a few counts. The chain uses TRBV2 and TRBJ1-2, with D possibly TRBD1 on 6 matching bases. This CDR3 is 14 amino acids long. The V end lost 5 bases, the J end lost 2 bases, and 12 bases lay between the germline ends. Germline V gene data show CDR1 as SNHLY and CDR2 as FYNNEI. The DNA for the CDR3 is TGTGCCAGCAGTCAAACAGGGCCGAACTATGGCTACACCTTC. Translated, it gives CASSQTGPNYGYTF. Full variable domain (remainder filled in from reference TRBV2 and TRBJ1-2): EPEVTQTPSHQVTQMGQEVILRCVPISNHLYFYWYRQILGQKVEFLVSFYNNEISEKSEIFDDQFSVERPDGSNFTLKIRSTKLEDSAMYFCASSQTGPNYGYTFGSGTRLTVV.

The chain recombines TRBV20-1 with TRBJ2-7; D gene uncertain. CDR3 length: 12 amino acids. Germline V gene sequence: CDR1 DFQATT, CDR2 SNEGSKA (reference sequence). Trimming cost V 4 bases and J 0 bases, with 7 bases left between them. The CDR3 protein is CSATTRSYEQYF. The CDR3 nucleotides are TGCAGTGCTACCACCCGCTCCTACGAGCAGTACTTC.

The chain recombines TRBV19 with TRBJ2-2; D is uncertain. Trimming took 3 bases from V and 8 from J, leaving 7 bases between them. Germline V lookup: CDR1 LNHDA, CDR2 SQIVND (reference sequence). CDR3 length: 12 amino acids. CDR3 amino acids: CASSMPGGELFF. The CDR3 region has the DNA TGTGCCAGTAGTATGCCGGGTGGGGAGCTGTTTTTT.

In this sample, this clonotype turned up a few times. The chain uses TRBV5-6 and TRBJ1-5; D is perhaps TRBD1 (6 bases). Between the trimmed V and J ends, which lost 0 bases and 7 bases, there was a span of 8 bases. The CDR3 length is 13 residues. The germline gives CDR1 SGHDT, CDR2 YYEEEE. This CDR3 is CASSLARGQPQHF. The CDR3 coding sequence is TGTGCCAGCAGCTTGGCCAGGGGACAGCCCCAGCATTTT.

The chain links TRBV7-9 to TRBJ2-3, with D perhaps being TRBD1 or TRBD2 (5 bases each). The CDR3 sequence is 16 residues long. Germline V gives CDR1 SEHNR, CDR2 FQNEAQ (reference sequence). Trimming took off 0 bases at V and 6 bases at J, with 16 bases between the two ends. DNA for the CDR3: TGTGCCAGCAGCTTAGCGCGGGCCGGGGCCCGGGATACGCAGTATTTT. Protein product: CASSLARAGARDTQYF.

This chain links TRBV12-3 or TRBV12-4 with TRBJ1-1, with 7 bases aligning to TRBD1. This CDR3 comprises 15 residues. J was trimmed by 0 bases and V by 6 bases; bases with no gene match: 7. The CDR3 nucleotides read TGTGCCAGCAGCCGGGAGGGACAGCTGAACACTGAAGCTTTCTTT. Translated, it gives CASSREGQLNTEAFF.

The rearrangement uses TRBV4-3 and TRBJ2-2; D not certain. V was shortened by 6 bases and J by 4 bases, with 12 bases between the two germline ends. Germline CDR1 reads LGHNA; CDR2 reads YSLEER. This CDR3 is 14 amino acids long. DNA for the CDR3: TGCGCCAGCAGACCCCGCTCAGGCACCGGGGAGCTGTTTTTT. It specifies CASRPRSGTGELFF.

The chain recombines TRBV27 with TRBJ2-5; TRBD2 might be the D (5 bases). Trimming pared 2 bases from V and 2 bases from J, leaving 9 bases between. In germline, CDR1 is MNHEY, CDR2 SMNVEV (reference sequence). This CDR3 contains 14 residues. CDR3: CASSLSGGQETQYF. CDR3 nucleotide sequence: TGTGCCAGCAGTTTAAGTGGAGGACAAGAGACCCAGTACTTC.

V gene TRBV6-4 combines with J gene TRBJ1-4; perhaps TRBD1 as D (6 bases). The CDR3 sequence is 14 residues long. V lost 5 bases to trimming and J lost 8 bases, with 15 bases between them. The germline V gene has CDR1 MRHNA and CDR2 SNTAGT. CDR3 bases: TGTGCCAGCAGTCGTGTCGGGGGCGAGGAAAAACTGTTTTTT. Residues: CASSRVGGEEKLFF.

The table lists this clonotype with a few counts. The rearrangement joins TRBV28 to TRBJ1-5; the D gene is possibly TRBD1 (5 bases). There are 13 residues in the CDR3. V dropped 2 bases and J dropped 4 bases, with 6 bases sitting between them. CDR1 is MDHEN and CDR2 is SYDVKM in the germline V gene. CDR3 DNA: TGTGCCAGCAGTTTACAGGGAAATCAGCCCCAGCATTTT. Its translation: CASSLQGNQPQHF.

The J gene is TRBJ1-6, the V gene TRBV9, with 9 bases lining up with TRBD1. This CDR3 comprises 15 residues. The junction had 7 bases not matched to a gene; V was cut back by 4 bases and J by 8 bases. From germline, CDR1 is SGDLS and CDR2 YYNGEE. CDR3 region: CASSSTQGADSPLHF. CDR3 DNA: TGTGCCAGCAGCTCGACACAGGGGGCTGATTCACCCCTCCACTTT.

The chain links TRBV7-2 to TRBJ1-1; 8 positions agree with TRBD1. J gave up 6 bases and V 5 bases, and 8 bases lay outside the gene matches. The CDR3 sequence is 14 residues long. Germline-derived CDR1 and CDR2 are SGHTA and FQGNSA. CDR3 nucleotides: TGTGCCAGCAGCGGGGGGACAGGCTACCCTGAAGCTTTCTTT. This codes for CASSGGTGYPEAFF.

The chain uses TRBV3-1 and TRBJ1-1, with a weak D call TRBD1 (5 bases). This CDR3 has 15 amino acids. In germline, CDR1 is LGHDT, CDR2 YNNKEL (reference sequence). The V end was cut by 2 bases, the J end by 4 bases, with 14 bases between. The CDR3 spells CASSQWGTGGTEAFF. As DNA, the CDR3 is TGTGCCAGCAGCCAATGGGGCACGGGGGGCACTGAAGCTTTCTTT.

The chain is built from TRBV7-9 and TRBJ1-2; the D gene is possibly TRBD1 (5 bases). The CDR3 runs to 15 residues. Per germline, CDR1 SEHNR and CDR2 FQNEAQ (reference sequence). V was cut by 3 bases and J by 8 bases, with 19 bases left in between. The CDR3 bases are TGTGCCAGCAGCTTGAACAGGCTGGGAGGGATGGGCTACACCTTC. As protein: CASSLNRLGGMGYTF.

The genes are TRBV27 and TRBJ2-3, with unresolved D. Trimming removed 2 bases at V and 1 base at J, with 10 bases between. The CDR3 loop spans 15 amino acids. Germline assignment: CDR1 MNHEY and CDR2 SMNVEV (reference sequence). The CDR3 DNA follows: TGTGCCAGCAGTTTACGACAAACTCGCACAGATACGCAGTATTTT. Its protein is CASSLRQTRTDTQYF.

CDR3 DNA sequence: TGTGCCAGCAGCCAAGTGGAACTAAGCGGGGATACGCAGTATTTT. It specifies CASSQVELSGDTQYF. The chain couples TRBV4-2 to TRBJ2-3, with a weak D call TRBD2 (6 bases). Germline V gene data show CDR1 as LGHNA and CDR2 as YNFKEQ. This CDR3 spans 15 amino acids. The ends were cut back, 1 base at V and 6 bases at J, with 14 bases in the middle.

V is TRBV27 and J is TRBJ2-1, with TRBD2 matching 16 bases. The V gene end was trimmed by 5 bases and the J gene end by 15 bases; junction bases not matched to a gene: 7. This CDR3 has 14 amino acids. Germline CDR1 reads MNHEY; CDR2 reads SMNVEV (reference sequence). The CDR3 DNA sequence: TGTGCCAGCAGTCTGGGGACTAGCGGGAGGGCTGTGTTCTTC. This gives the protein CASSLGTSGRAVFF.

J is TRBJ1-2 and V is TRBV6-5; unclear D gene. The germline gives CDR1 MNHEY, CDR2 SVGAGI. This CDR3 has 13 amino acids. V shed 0 bases and J shed 7 bases, with 9 bases lying between them. The CDR3 DNA follows: TGTGCCAGCAGTTACTCTGAACTGGGTGGCTACACCTTC. Translation: CASSYSELGGYTF.

The chain uses TRBV19 and TRBJ1-2; possible D gene TRBD1, 5 bases. Trimming removed 8 bases from V and 5 bases from J, with 18 bases in between. Germline lookup yields CDR1 LNHDA and CDR2 SQIVND (reference sequence). The CDR3 is 14 amino acids. The CDR3 region is CASSGQGWIYGYTF. The CDR3 DNA sequence: TGTGCCAGTTCTGGCCAGGGATGGATTTATGGCTACACCTTC.

This clonotype was recorded once. The V and J genes are TRBV7-8 and TRBJ1-3, with D perhaps matching TRBD1 (5 bases). V was trimmed by 4 bases and J by 0 bases, leaving 13 bases between them. The length of the CDR3 is 16 residues. Germline loops: CDR1 SGHVS, CDR2 FQNEAQ. The CDR3 nucleotides read TGTGCCAGCAGCTCAACCAGGGTGGGCTCTGGAAACACCATATATTTT. It yields the protein CASSSTRVGSGNTIYF.

The chain combines TRBV6-1 with TRBJ2-5; TRBD2 matches 9 bases. The junction had 13 bases not matched to a gene; V was cut back by 7 bases and J by 7 bases. CDR1 is MNHNS, CDR2 SASEGT, per germline. This CDR3 spans 15 amino acids. The CDR3 sequence is CASTEFSGGPRTQYF. As DNA, the CDR3 is TGTGCCAGCACCGAATTTAGCGGGGGACCTCGGACCCAGTACTTC.

This clonotype has just a few counts. The chain is built from TRBV20-1 and TRBJ1-2; D call uncertain. CDR1 is DFQATT and CDR2 is SNEGSKA in the germline V gene (reference sequence). V was trimmed by 3 bases and J by 4 bases, leaving 9 bases between them. The CDR3 has 12 amino acids. The CDR3 sequence is CSASKPGYGYTF. As DNA, the CDR3 is TGCAGTGCTAGTAAGCCGGGCTATGGCTACACCTTC.

The V gene is TRBV7-6, the J gene TRBJ2-1, with a tentative D call TRBD2 (5 bases). CDR3 length: 14 residues. Deletions cut 5 bases from V and 7 bases from J, with 15 bases between. Per germline, CDR1 SGHVS and CDR2 FNYEAQ. DNA for the CDR3: TGTGCCAGCAGCGAAAGCGGAGTGAGGAATGAGCAGTTCTTC. Encoded protein: CASSESGVRNEQFF.

The V call is TRBV12-3 or TRBV12-4, the J call TRBJ1-2; no firm D call. V lost 1 base, J lost 4 bases, and 13 bases lay in between. This CDR3 comprises 15 residues. The CDR3 DNA reads TGTGCCAGCAGTTTAGGGTCGTCATCCCCCTATGGCTACACCTTC. Its protein product is CASSLGSSSPYGYTF.

By share of the sample, this clonotype is medium-sized. This chain connects TRBV6-1 to TRBJ2-1; the D gene is possibly TRBD1 (5 bases). Germline V gene lookup returns CDR1 MNHNS and CDR2 SASEGT. This CDR3 is built from 13 residues. Trimming left V 5 bases short and J 9 bases short, with 14 bases between. DNA for the CDR3: TGTGCCAGCAGTCCCCAGGACATCGGTGAGCAGTTCTTC. This codes for CASSPQDIGEQFF.

The chain uses TRBV19 and TRBJ2-1; D call uncertain. V was shortened by 0 bases and J by 0 bases, with 6 bases between the two germline ends. Germline CDR1 and CDR2: LNHDA and SQIVND (reference sequence). This CDR3 has 15 residues. Here the CDR3 DNA reads TGTGCCAGTAGTATAGACAGGAGCTCCTACAATGAGCAGTTCTTC. Translating it yields CASSIDRSSYNEQFF.

V usage is TRBV29-1 and J usage is TRBJ1-1; D not certain. The CDR3 length is 13 residues. CDR1 and CDR2 (germline): SQVTM, ANQGSEA. V lost 7 bases, J lost 1 base, and 13 bases lay in between. The CDR3 sequence is CSAPVVGNTEAFF. DNA for the CDR3: TGCAGCGCCCCTGTGGTAGGGAACACTGAAGCTTTCTTT. The full variable domain, rest sourced from reference TRBV29-1 and TRBJ1-1, is SAVISQKPSRDICQRGTSLTIQCQVDSQVTMMFWYRQQPGQSLTLIATANQGSEATYESGFVIDKFPISRPNLTFSTLTVSNMSPEDSSIYLCSAPVVGNTEAFFGQGTRLTVV.